Below, 6 T cell receptor beta chains from the same sample are listed, as sequenced in a study of cytomegalovirus exposure and HLA in healthy donors (dated by TCRdb to 2016 to 2017). The library was obtained by the immunoSEQ multiplex PCR assay. A mixture of 60 forward primers for TCR Vbeta segments and 13 reverse primers for TCR Jbeta segments was used in the multiplex PCR. Held by TCRdb, this immuneACCESS table contains in-frame sequences only and omits some clones. Under half of the omission traces to an unresolved V gene where checked; the cause of the rest is unknown. This sample comprises over 95,000 clones, 74% of them detected only once. The ten biggest clones cover 2% to 2.5% of the sample. Specimen: PBMCs. These receptor sequences come from a human donor in good health.

The J gene is TRBJ1-4, the V gene TRBV9; D possibly corresponds to TRBD1 (6 bases). V was pared by 2 bases and J by 5 bases, with 16 bases between. The CDR3 loop spans 16 amino acids. Per germline, CDR1 SGDLS and CDR2 YYNGEE. The DNA for the CDR3 is TGTGCCAGCAGCGTTGAGGGGGGAGGGGTGAATGAAAAACTGTTTTTT. Encoded protein: CASSVEGGGVNEKLFF.

This clone has only one observation. The J gene is TRBJ2-3, the V gene TRBV7-8; 8 positions agree with TRBD1. The CDR3 length is 14 residues. Per germline, CDR1 SGHVS and CDR2 FQNEAQ. V lost 8 bases and J lost 3; bases outside the gene matches: 7. This chain's CDR3 is CASGVGQVTDTQYF. DNA of the CDR3: TGTGCCAGCGGGGTGGGACAGGTGACAGATACGCAGTATTTT. Drawing the rest from reference TRBV7-8 and TRBJ2-3, the complete variable domain is GAGVSQSPRYKVAKRGQDVALRCDPISGHVSLFWYQQALGQGPEFLTYFQNEAQLDKSGLPSDRFFAERPEGSVSTLKIQRTQQEDSAVYLCASGVGQVTDTQYFGPGTRLTVL.

This clone appeared a few times. V and J are TRBV7-9 and TRBJ2-7; D gene uncertain. The CDR3 totals 14 residues. The V gene's germline CDR1 is SEHNR and CDR2 FQNEAQ (reference sequence). V lost 5 bases, J lost 3 bases, and 14 bases lay in between. The CDR3 protein is CASSTTGVVYEQYF. Written as DNA, the CDR3 is TGTGCCAGCAGCACAACCGGAGTGGTCTACGAGCAGTACTTC.

The V call is TRBV10-1, the J call TRBJ2-7, with 9 bases fitting TRBD1. The V gene end was trimmed by 5 bases and the J gene end by 6 bases; junction bases not matched to a gene: 2. The CDR3 sequence is 12 residues long. CDR1 WNHNN and CDR2 SYGVQD come from the germline V gene (reference sequence). The CDR3 reads CASSPDRGEQYF. The CDR3 bases are TGCGCCAGCAGTCCGGACAGGGGCGAGCAGTACTTC.

The chain joins TRBV5-1 to TRBJ2-2; D may be TRBD1 (5 bases). The CDR3 contains 17 residues. The germline V gene has CDR1 SGHRS and CDR2 YFSETQ. V gave up 1 base and J gave up 0 bases, with 13 bases separating them. The DNA of the CDR3 is TGCGCCAGCAGCTTGAGGCAGGGCGGCGCGAACACCGGGGAGCTGTTTTTT. It yields the protein CASSLRQGGANTGELFF.

The chain couples TRBV6-5 to TRBJ2-5, with 8 bases that match TRBD2. CDR3 size: 14 residues. The J segment lost 4 bases and the V segment lost 8 bases, leaving 9 bases of the junction unmatched. Germline loops: CDR1 MNHEY, CDR2 SVGAGI. CDR3 region: CASGTGGSRETQYF. CDR3 DNA sequence: TGTGCCAGCGGGACGGGAGGGAGCAGAGAGACCCAGTACTTC.